The present TCR beta chain was sequenced within a study of ipilimumab plus nivolumab after autologous stem cell transplantation. Study as a whole: The DLBCL group included primary refractory and relapsed cases.

This clone came up a few times. What it binds is not known. The CDR3 consists of 13 residues. CDR1 and CDR2 (germline): SGHNT, YYREEE (reference sequence). V was clipped by 9 bases and J by 5 bases, with 17 bases between them. Generated by immunoSEQ multiplex PCR, the TCRdb table keeps only in-frame clones and is missing some. Of about 17,000 clones in the sample, roughly 84% are singletons; the top ten hold 35%. Whole-study findings and limits: Authors suggest TCR repertoire, Treg phenotype and gut microbiota support further study.

Ipilimumab, 1 mg/kg, started 14 to 28 days after autologous transplant. Here the sequenced sample was PBMCs, taken in a trial of ipilimumab plus nivolumab as post-transplant consolidation. The chain carries TRBV5-4 and TRBJ1-1; a weak D match, TRBD1 (5 bases). The sequence was obtained from a male donor with diffuse large B-cell lymphoma. For the CDR3, the DNA is TGTGCCACATCAGGGCTTTTAGGAACTGAAGCTTTCTTT. Residues: CATSGLLGTEAFF.